These 16 T cell receptor beta chains were all obtained from the same sample, sequenced in a study of human T cells and chemical hapten exposure. Time point indicated: patch test 3, about 24 weeks after DPC sensitization. Treatment specified: therapeutic diphenylcyclopropenone sensitization with weekly scalp DPC. MiXCR was run by TCRdb on the RACE reads, yielding one entry per CDR3 protein. The data hold some 180,000 distinct CDR3 sequences, with under 30% observed a single time. Sequenced here: whole blood, sampled in connection with sensitization to the hapten diphenylcyclopropenone (DPC). These TCRs come from a woman in her thirties or forties with alopecia areata. Some clones in this sample may be carry-over from other donors' samples.

J is TRBJ2-3 and V is TRBV7-9; the match to TRBD2 covers 8 bases. The germline CDR1 and CDR2 sequences are SEHNR and FQNEAQ (reference sequence). V was clipped by 4 bases and J by 1 base; unmatched bases: 7. The CDR3 runs to 16 residues. This CDR3 is CASSYTTSDGTDTQYF. The CDR3 DNA sequence: TGTGCCAGCAGCTACACGACTAGCGACGGCACAGATACGCAGTATTTT.

Many counts were recorded for this clonotype. The rearrangement uses TRBV7-2 and TRBJ1-6; TRBD1 aligns across 8 bases. The J segment lost 6 bases and the V segment lost 5 bases, leaving 6 bases of the junction unmatched. The CDR3 runs 15 residues. Germline lookup yields CDR1 SGHTA and CDR2 FQGNSA. CDR3 in DNA: TGTGCCAGCAGCACCCAGGGGGCGAGTAATTCACCCCTCCACTTT. Translating gives CASSTQGASNSPLHF.

This clonotype was recorded a few times. In DNA form, the CDR3 reads TGCAGTGCTAGGGGTTCCGGGACTAGTTACGAGCAGTACTTC. Protein: CSARGSGTSYEQYF. The chain is built from TRBV20-1 and TRBJ2-7; 8 bases are a match to TRBD2. CDR3 size: 14 residues. V lost 3 bases to trimming and J lost 4 bases; unmatched junction nucleotides: 8. Germline lookup yields CDR1 DFQATT and CDR2 SNEGSKA (reference sequence).

The chain recombines TRBV5-1 with TRBJ1-1; D perhaps matches TRBD1 (6 bases). This CDR3 region has 16 residues. The V gene's germline CDR1 is SGHRS and CDR2 YFSETQ. V dropped 2 bases and J dropped 1 base, with 15 bases sitting between them. For the CDR3, the DNA is TGCGCCAGCAGCTTAGGACAGCGATTAAGGAACACTGAAGCTTTCTTT. Amino acid sequence: CASSLGQRLRNTEAFF.

This rearrangement joins TRBV29-1 to TRBJ1-2; 7 positions agree with TRBD1. Germline V gene data show CDR1 as SQVTM and CDR2 as ANQGSEA. V lost 4 bases, J lost 4 bases, and 0 bases stayed unmatched. The length of the CDR3 is 11 residues. CDR3: CSVGQGYGYTF. The CDR3, as DNA: TGCAGCGTTGGACAGGGCTATGGCTACACCTTC.

V and J are TRBV6-2 or TRBV6-3 and TRBJ2-7, with a tentative D call TRBD1 (7 bases). Germline CDR1 is MNHEY and CDR2 is SVGEGT. The length of the CDR3 is 16 residues. V shed 6 bases and J shed 3 bases, with 21 bases lying between them. CDR3 sequence: CASREVPGQRVYEQYF. In nucleotides, the CDR3 is TGTGCCAGCAGAGAAGTCCCGGGACAGCGGGTCTACGAGCAGTACTTC.

There are a few counts of this clonotype. Written as DNA, the CDR3 is TGTGCCAGCAGTTTGGTGGACAGGGGTGAAGCTTTCTTT. Protein sequence: CASSLVDRGEAFF. The chain couples TRBV28 to TRBJ1-1; 9 nucleotides match TRBD1. The J segment lost 7 bases and the V segment lost 3 bases, leaving 3 bases of the junction unmatched. Germline V CDR1 and CDR2: MDHEN, SYDVKM. The CDR3 extends over 13 amino acids.

The CDR3 reads CASSLVAGGPETQYF. The DNA of the CDR3 is TGTGCCAGCAGCTTAGTGGCGGGAGGGCCCGAGACCCAGTACTTC. V usage is TRBV7-2 and J usage is TRBJ2-5; 9 positions agree with TRBD2. CDR1 SGHTA and CDR2 FQGNSA come from the germline V gene. Trimming cost V 1 base and J 5 bases; bases outside gene matches: 5. The CDR3 runs 15 residues.

The sample holds many counts of this clonotype. The V and J genes are TRBV18 and TRBJ2-1; 13 bases line up with TRBD2. In germline, CDR1 is KGHSH, CDR2 LQKENI. This CDR3 region has 16 residues. The V and J ends lost 2 bases and 8 bases, in that order; junction bases with no gene match: 6. CDR3 DNA sequence: TGTGCCAGCTCACCAAAACTAGCGGGAGGGAAGGATGAGCAGTTCTTC. Translation gives CASSPKLAGGKDEQFF. The full variable domain, rest sourced from reference TRBV18 and TRBJ2-1, is NAGVMQNPRHLVRRRGQEARLRCSPMKGHSHVYWYRQLPEEGLKFMVYLQKENIIDESGMPKERFSAEFPKEGPSILRIQQVVRGDSAAYFCASSPKLAGGKDEQFFGPGTRLTVL.

The V and J genes are TRBV5-1 and TRBJ2-3, with 7 positions matching TRBD1. The CDR3 is 15 amino acids. Germline loops: CDR1 SGHRS, CDR2 YFSETQ. V lost 5 bases, J lost 8 bases, and 14 bases stayed unmatched. The CDR3 DNA reads as TGCGCCAGCAGAGCCGGGACAGCTGGGGAAGGTACGCAGTATTTT. Protein: CASRAGTAGEGTQYF.

V usage is TRBV4-1 and J usage is TRBJ2-6; the D is unclear. The CDR3 covers 15 residues. In germline, CDR1 is MGHRA, CDR2 YSYEKL. Trimming removed 2 bases from V and 1 base from J, with 6 bases in between. The CDR3 protein is CASSQYDSGANVLTF. The CDR3 region has the DNA TGCGCCAGCAGCCAATACGATTCTGGGGCCAACGTCCTGACTTTC.

This clonotype has more than one count but fewer than ten. The V gene is TRBV10-3, the J gene TRBJ2-2; 11 bases align to TRBD2. V lost 6 bases, J lost 5 bases, and 11 bases stayed unmatched. Germline V CDR1 and CDR2: ENHRY, SYGVKD. The CDR3 is 17 amino acids. The CDR3 DNA is TGTGCCATCAGAGACGCCGGGACTAGCGGACGTACCGGGGAGCTGTTTTTT. Its translation is CAIRDAGTSGRTGELFF.

Concerning this clonotype itself: Its ends do not fully match the called genes, so a read error is possible. The chain has TRBV7-2 and TRBJ2-7; TRBD2 might be the D (6 bases). CDR3 size: 14 residues. Germline V gives CDR1 SGHTA, CDR2 FQGNSA. CDR3 loop: CASRLGTASYEQYF. The CDR3 DNA reads as TGTGCCAGCAGATTAGGGACTGCTTCCTACGAGCAGTACTTC. The whole variable domain, remainder taken from reference TRBV7-2 and TRBJ2-7, is GAGVSQSPSNKVTEKGKDVELRCDPISGHTALYWYRQSLGQGLEFLIYFQGNSAPDKSGLPSDRFSAERTGGSVSTLTIQRTQQEDSAVYLCASRLGTASYEQYFGPGTRLTVT.

This clonotype was detected only a few times. The chain uses TRBV20-1 and TRBJ2-3, with 8 bases aligning to TRBD1. Losses at the gene ends were 1 base for V and 3 bases for J; bases not matched to a gene: 9. The CDR3 sequence is 16 residues long. CDR1 and CDR2 from the germline V gene are DFQATT and SNEGSKA (reference sequence). The CDR3 sequence is CSARGAPGQGTDTQYF. DNA for the CDR3: TGCAGTGCTAGAGGGGCGCCCGGACAGGGAACAGATACGCAGTATTTT.

This clonotype was recorded a few times. V is TRBV7-2 and J is TRBJ1-2; D is unresolved. The V gene's germline CDR1 is SGHTA and CDR2 FQGNSA. The CDR3 length is 12 residues. V lost 2 bases and J 6 bases, leaving 7 bases between the germline ends. CDR3: CASSLQVDGYTF. CDR3 DNA sequence: TGTGCCAGCAGCTTACAGGTGGATGGCTACACCTTC.

This clonotype was detected only a few times. The chain links TRBV20-1 to TRBJ2-5; D gene uncertain. The CDR3 consists of 14 residues. Trimming removed 5 bases from V and 1 base from J, with 14 bases in between. Germline CDR1 reads DFQATT; CDR2 reads SNEGSKA (reference sequence). This chain's CDR3 is CSAVSKWGQETQYF. CDR3 nucleotides: TGCAGTGCTGTTAGTAAGTGGGGCCAAGAGACCCAGTACTTC.